The clone carrying this T cell receptor beta chain was seen a handful of times. The length of the CDR3 is 16 residues. Trimming cost V 8 bases and J 5 bases; bases outside gene matches: 12. The V gene's germline CDR1 is LGHNA and CDR2 YSLEER. The data belong to a study of blood T cells in healthy people across ages. Alongside a J-beta primer mix, a sample-barcoded 5' primer served in a second PCR lasting about 7 to 11 cycles. One entry per CDR3 protein, called by TCRdb with MiXCR from the 5' RACE reads. The profile shows roughly 800,000 distinct CDR3 sequences, roughly 24% of them singletons. The sample also formed part of further work on T cells of mothers and their children.

This chain joins TRBV4-3 and TRBJ2-2; 9 bases are a match to TRBD1. The sample consisted of blood. The clonotype originates from a boy aged 5-17 years in good health. CDR3 sequence (DNA): TGCGCCAGCGGCTCCCGGGGACAGGGAAAAACCGGGGAGCTGTTTTTT. Its translation is CASGSRGQGKTGELFF.